This section outlines one T cell receptor (beta chain) sequence together with its context. This specimen belongs to a study of blood T cell repertoires in COVID-19. Overall study: COVID-19 samples from acute and convalescent phases originated in the United States, Italy and Spain. From T cells, B-cell-depleted T cells, or PBMCs came the material, which was cDNA or gDNA.

Profiled with immunoSEQ multiplex PCR; TCRdb holds only in-frame clones, not every one. The table shows under 300,000 clones, with 82% occurring only once. This TCR was recovered from a woman aged 60-75 years with active or convalescent COVID-19. Sequencing input: peripheral blood.

The CDR3 region is CASRSGAGMGETQYF. As DNA, the CDR3 is TGTGCCAGCAGAAGTGGGGCAGGGATGGGAGAGACCCAGTACTTC. The chain links TRBV2 to TRBJ2-5; possible D gene TRBD1, 5 bases. The V gene lost 6 bases and the J gene lost 4 bases, with 18 bases spanning the gap. The CDR3 length is 15 residues. Germline values: CDR1 SNHLY, CDR2 FYNNEI.